This T cell receptor (beta chain) appears in the sequencing data of a study of radiation and T cells in renal cell carcinoma. Data came from immunoSEQ multiplex PCR; TCRdb stores just in-frame clones and leaves some out. Of 100,000 to 150,000 clones listed, 65% to 85% were seen once; the top ten hold about 5.3%. The CDR3 runs 15 residues. Unmatched junction bases numbered 6, after V lost 2 bases and J lost 6 bases. Per the germline V gene, CDR1 is GTSNPN and CDR2 is SVGIG (reference sequence). Time point of the sample: blood 2 weeks post-SBRT. Treatment given: 15 Gy SBRT to primary tumor, nephrectomy 4 weeks later. Serial blood draws occurred at baseline and 2 and 4 weeks post-SBRT.

The V gene is TRBV30, the J gene TRBJ2-1; TRBD1 matches at 11 bases. The receptor was isolated from a man aged 45 to 65 with renal cell carcinoma. The material was blood, obtained from a patient whose treatment included radiotherapy and nephrectomy. DNA of the CDR3: TGTGCCTGGAGTTCTCCCGGGACAGGGGGCAATGAGCAGTTCTTC. Its protein product is CAWSSPGTGGNEQFF.